The rows below give T cell receptor beta chains drawn from one sample of a study of memory CD8 T cells in hepatitis C reinfection. Sequencing was performed with immunoSEQ multiplex PCR; in TCRdb, only in-frame clones are kept and a portion is missing. Altogether approximately 46,000 clones are present, 89% being singletons, with the ten largest covering approximately 0.67%. The material sequenced was naive CD8+ T cells sorted from blood. The origin of the receptors is a man in his late teens or twenties with hepatitis C virus infection. Both conserved end residues are part of each CDR3. Each record gives: V gene, clone size, D gene, CDR3 length, J gene, CDR3 DNA, CDR3 protein. A D gene is named only where the DNA matches it firmly. Part of the rows lack a size; the others show once, few, many or a class for expanded clones.

V: TRBV5-1
size: -
D: TRBD2
length: 15
J: TRBJ2-7
DNA: TGCGCCAGCTCATTGGGGACTAGCGGGATCTACGAGCAGTACTTC
CDR3: CASSLGTSGIYEQYF

V: TRBV15
size: -
D: TRBD1
length: 16
J: TRBJ2-3
DNA: TGTGCCACCAGCAGAGAGTCAGCAGGGGGAACAGATACGCAGTATTTT
CDR3: CATSRESAGGTDTQYF

V: TRBV28
size: -
D: TRBD2
length: 15
J: TRBJ2-1
DNA: TGTGCCAGCAGTCCCGGGACTAGCGGGAACCATGAGCAGTTCTTC
CDR3: CASSPGTSGNHEQFF

V: TRBV5-1
size: few
D: -
length: 13
J: TRBJ1-1
DNA: TGCGCCAGCAGCTTGTGGGGGGATACTGAAGCTTTCTTT
CDR3: CASSLWGDTEAFF

V: TRBV2
size: -
D: -
length: 14
J: TRBJ2-7
DNA: TGTGCCAGCAGTGATGGGCAGGGAATCCGGGAGCAGTACTTC
CDR3: CASSDGQGIREQYF

V: TRBV2
size: -
D: TRBD2
length: 16
J: TRBJ2-5
DNA: TGTGCCAGCAGTGAAGGCGGGAGTTTTTTGCAAGAGACCCAGTACTTC
CDR3: CASSEGGSFLQETQYF

V: TRBV11-2
size: -
D: -
length: 16
J: TRBJ2-7
DNA: TGTGCCAGCAGCTCCTCAGCCTACCCCGGGTTTGGCGAGCAGTACTTC
CDR3: CASSSSAYPGFGEQYF

V: TRBV7-9
size: -
D: -
length: 15
J: TRBJ1-2
DNA: TGTGCCAGCAGCTTTGACAGGTCTATTGGCTATGGCTACACCTTC
CDR3: CASSFDRSIGYGYTF

V: TRBV7-9
size: -
D: TRBD2
length: 15
J: TRBJ2-2
DNA: TGTGCCAGCAGCCCCCCAACTAGCGCCCCCGGGGAGCTGTTTTTT
CDR3: CASSPPTSAPGELFF

V: TRBV19
size: -
D: -
length: 12
J: TRBJ2-7
DNA: TGTGCCAGTAGTCATGGGAGCCACGAGCAGTACTTC
CDR3: CASSHGSHEQYF

V: TRBV7-9
size: -
D: TRBD2
length: 16
J: TRBJ2-3
DNA: TGTGCCAGCAGCTATACTAGCGGGCCTAGCACAGATACGCAGTATTTT
CDR3: CASSYTSGPSTDTQYF

V: TRBV29-1
size: -
D: -
length: 13
J: TRBJ2-1
DNA: TGCAGCGTTGAGGCAGGGTATCTGGATGAGCAGTTCTTC
CDR3: CSVEAGYLDEQFF

V: TRBV14
size: -
D: TRBD1
length: 15
J: TRBJ1-6
DNA: TGTGCCAGCAGCTGGGGACAGGGATTAAGATCCCCCCTCCACTTT
CDR3: CASSWGQGLRSPLHF

V: TRBV4-1
size: once
D: TRBD2
length: 18
J: TRBJ2-1
DNA: TGCGCCAGCAGCCACGACCCTCCCACTAGCGGGGGGGGGAATGAGCAGTTCTTC
CDR3: CASSHDPPTSGGGNEQFF

V: TRBV6-1
size: -
D: TRBD2
length: 15
J: TRBJ2-3
DNA: TGCGCCAGCAGTGGGACTAGCGGGGGGGCAGATACGCAGTATTTT
CDR3: CASSGTSGGADTQYF

V: TRBV5-4
size: few
D: -
length: 14
J: TRBJ2-6
DNA: TGTGCCAGCAGCTTCAGGGCTGGGGCCAACGTCCTGACTTTC
CDR3: CASSFRAGANVLTF

V: TRBV10-3
size: -
D: -
length: 12
J: TRBJ1-1
DNA: TGTGCCATCAGTGAGTCGAGAACTGAAGCTTTCTTT
CDR3: CAISESRTEAFF

V: TRBV27
size: -
D: -
length: 14
J: TRBJ2-5
DNA: TGTGCCAGCAGTGTCCGACAGAAAGGAGAGACCCAGTACTTC
CDR3: CASSVRQKGETQYF

V: TRBV7-9
size: -
D: -
length: 16
J: TRBJ1-2
DNA: TGTGCCAGCAGCTTAGCCGTCGAGCTACCGCTCTATGGCTACACCTTC
CDR3: CASSLAVELPLYGYTF

V: TRBV2
size: -
D: TRBD2
length: 15
J: TRBJ2-3
DNA: TGTGCCAGCAGCCGGACTAGCGGGTACACAGATACGCAGTATTTT
CDR3: CASSRTSGYTDTQYF

V: TRBV6-5
size: -
D: TRBD2
length: 14
J: TRBJ2-1
DNA: TGTGCCAGCAGTCCCTTAGCGGGGCGGAATGAGCAGTTCTTC
CDR3: CASSPLAGRNEQFF

V: TRBV6-5
size: -
D: -
length: 13
J: TRBJ2-7
DNA: TGTGCCAGCAGTGGCCATTTCTCCTACGAGCAGTACTTC
CDR3: CASSGHFSYEQYF

V: TRBV5-1
size: -
D: -
length: 15
J: TRBJ2-4
DNA: TGCGCCAGCAGCCCGGGGACAGGAGAGCGGGGCATTCAGTACTTC
CDR3: CASSPGTGERGIQYF

V: TRBV27
size: -
D: TRBD1
length: 12
J: TRBJ2-1
DNA: TGTGCCAGCAGAACAGGGGGAAATGAGCAGTTCTTC
CDR3: CASRTGGNEQFF

V: TRBV5-6
size: -
D: -
length: 13
J: TRBJ1-5
DNA: TGTGCCAGCACCCTCGAATCGGATCAGCCCCAGCATTTT
CDR3: CASTLESDQPQHF

V: TRBV5-4
size: -
D: TRBD2
length: 15
J: TRBJ2-7
DNA: TGTGCCAGCAGCTTGGCTAGCGGGAGGTCCTACGTGCAGTACTTC
CDR3: CASSLASGRSYVQYF

V: TRBV19
size: -
D: -
length: 15
J: TRBJ1-6
DNA: TGTGCCAGTAAAGGGGCGAGCTCCTATAATTCACCCCTCCACTTT
CDR3: CASKGASSYNSPLHF

V: TRBV5-6
size: -
D: -
length: 15
J: TRBJ1-1
DNA: TGTGCCAGCAGCAGCGTGCCAGGGACTCAAAACGAAGCTTTCTTT
CDR3: CASSSVPGTQNEAFF

V: TRBV27
size: -
D: TRBD2
length: 16
J: TRBJ2-3
DNA: TGTGCCAGCAGTTTATTAGCGGGAGGGACCACAGATACGCAGTATTTT
CDR3: CASSLLAGGTTDTQYF

V: TRBV19
size: -
D: TRBD1
length: 13
J: TRBJ1-1
DNA: TGTGCCAGTAGTGGGACAGGGGGCCCTGAAGCTTTCTTT
CDR3: CASSGTGGPEAFF

V: TRBV7-9
size: -
D: -
length: 15
J: TRBJ1-1
DNA: TGTGCCAGCAGCCCCGGGGGGACTGGGAACACTGAAGCTTTCTTT
CDR3: CASSPGGTGNTEAFF

V: TRBV28
size: -
D: -
length: 13
J: TRBJ2-7
DNA: TGTGCCAGCAGGAAGGACAGTTCCTACGAGCAGTACTTC
CDR3: CASRKDSSYEQYF

V: TRBV5-4
size: -
D: TRBD1
length: 15
J: TRBJ1-6
DNA: TGTGCCAGCAGCGACTGGACAGGGACTAATTCACCCCTCCACTTT
CDR3: CASSDWTGTNSPLHF

V: TRBV4-1
size: -
D: TRBD1
length: 14
J: TRBJ1-4
DNA: TGCGCCAGCAGCCAGGGGACAGGGAGGGAAAAACTGTTTTTT
CDR3: CASSQGTGREKLFF

V: TRBV7-9
size: -
D: TRBD1
length: 15
J: TRBJ1-4
DNA: TGTGCCAGCAGCCAAGGACAGGGCCCCGGCGAAAAACTGTTTTTT
CDR3: CASSQGQGPGEKLFF

V: TRBV27
size: -
D: -
length: 15
J: TRBJ1-1
DNA: TGTGCCAGCAGTTTAAATCGACTTCTCAACACTGAAGCTTTCTTT
CDR3: CASSLNRLLNTEAFF

V: TRBV7-9
size: -
D: TRBD1
length: 18
J: TRBJ1-1
DNA: TGTGCCAGCAGCCCTCCCGGGACAGGACCGACAATGAACACTGAAGCTTTCTTT
CDR3: CASSPPGTGPTMNTEAFF

V: TRBV30
size: -
D: -
length: 13
J: TRBJ1-2
DNA: TGTGCCTGGAGTGAAGGGGCGGACTATGGCTACACCTTC
CDR3: CAWSEGADYGYTF

V: TRBV5-1
size: -
D: -
length: 15
J: TRBJ2-3
DNA: TGCGCCAGCAGCGTCTCCCTACTAGTGTCAGATACGCAGTATTTT
CDR3: CASSVSLLVSDTQYF

V: TRBV4-1
size: -
D: -
length: 16
J: TRBJ1-5
DNA: TGCGCCAGCAGCCAAGATGTGGCAGGGTCTCGTCAGCCCCAGCATTTT
CDR3: CASSQDVAGSRQPQHF

V: TRBV4-3
size: -
D: -
length: 14
J: TRBJ2-3
DNA: TGCGCCAGCAGCCAAGAGACAGCGACAGATACGCAGTATTTT
CDR3: CASSQETATDTQYF

V: TRBV13
size: -
D: -
length: 12
J: TRBJ2-3
DNA: TGTGCCAGCACCTCGGGCACAGATACGCAGTATTTT
CDR3: CASTSGTDTQYF